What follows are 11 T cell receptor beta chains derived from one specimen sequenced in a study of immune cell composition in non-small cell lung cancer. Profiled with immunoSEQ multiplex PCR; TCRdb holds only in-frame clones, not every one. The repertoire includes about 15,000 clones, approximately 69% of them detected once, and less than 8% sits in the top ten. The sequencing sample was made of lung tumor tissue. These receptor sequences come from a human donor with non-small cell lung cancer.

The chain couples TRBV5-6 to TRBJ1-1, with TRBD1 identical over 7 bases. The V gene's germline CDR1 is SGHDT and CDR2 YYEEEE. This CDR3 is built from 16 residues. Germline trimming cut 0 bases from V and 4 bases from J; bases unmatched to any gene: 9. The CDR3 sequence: CASSLAGRGMGTEAFF. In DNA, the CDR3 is TGTGCCAGCAGCTTGGCCGGCAGGGGGATGGGCACTGAAGCTTTCTTT.

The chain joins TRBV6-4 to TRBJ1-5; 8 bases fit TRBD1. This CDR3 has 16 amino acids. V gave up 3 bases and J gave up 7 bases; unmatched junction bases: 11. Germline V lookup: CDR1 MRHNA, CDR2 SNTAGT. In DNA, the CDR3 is TGTGCCAGCAGTGATCAGGGGGCGGATATTGACCAGCCCCAGCATTTT. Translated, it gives CASSDQGADIDQPQHF.

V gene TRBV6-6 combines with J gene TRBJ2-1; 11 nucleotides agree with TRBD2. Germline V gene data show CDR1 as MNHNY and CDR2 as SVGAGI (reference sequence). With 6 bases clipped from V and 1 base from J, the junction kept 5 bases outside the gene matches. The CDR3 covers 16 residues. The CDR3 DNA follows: TGTGCCAGCAGAGACCTAGCGGGGGGTTCCTACAATGAGCAGTTCTTC. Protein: CASRDLAGGSYNEQFF.

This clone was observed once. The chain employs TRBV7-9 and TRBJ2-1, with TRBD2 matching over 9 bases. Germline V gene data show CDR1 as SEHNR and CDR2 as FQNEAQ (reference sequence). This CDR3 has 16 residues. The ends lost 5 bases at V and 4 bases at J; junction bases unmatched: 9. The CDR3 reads CASSGWRGGNYNEQFF. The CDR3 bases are TGTGCCAGCAGCGGGTGGCGGGGGGGCAATTACAATGAGCAGTTCTTC.

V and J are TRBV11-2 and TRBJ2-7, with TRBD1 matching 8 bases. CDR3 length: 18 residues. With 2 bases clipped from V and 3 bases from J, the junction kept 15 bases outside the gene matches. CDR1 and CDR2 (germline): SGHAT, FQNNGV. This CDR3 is CASSLRRGQGVKIYEQYF. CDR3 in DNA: TGTGCCAGCAGCTTACGTCGTGGACAGGGAGTTAAAATCTACGAGCAGTACTTC. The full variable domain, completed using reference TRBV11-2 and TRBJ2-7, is EAGVAQSPRYKIIEKRQSVAFWCNPISGHATLYWYQQILGQGPKLLIQFQNNGVVDDSQLPKDRFSAERLKGVDSTLKIQPAKLEDSAVYLCASSLRRGQGVKIYEQYFGPGTRLTVT.

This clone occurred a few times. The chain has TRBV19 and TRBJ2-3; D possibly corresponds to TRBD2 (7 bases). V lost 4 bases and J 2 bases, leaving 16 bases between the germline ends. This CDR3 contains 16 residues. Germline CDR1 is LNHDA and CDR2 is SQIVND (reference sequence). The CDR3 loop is CASSRGAGAHTDTQYF. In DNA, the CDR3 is TGTGCCAGTAGTAGGGGTGCGGGGGCCCACACAGATACGCAGTATTTT.

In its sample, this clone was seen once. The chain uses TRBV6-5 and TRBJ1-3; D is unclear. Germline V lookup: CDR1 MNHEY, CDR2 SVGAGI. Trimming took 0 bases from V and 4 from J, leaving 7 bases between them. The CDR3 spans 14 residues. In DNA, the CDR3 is TGTGCCAGCAGTTACTCGAATGAGGGAAACACCATATATTTT. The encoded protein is CASSYSNEGNTIYF.

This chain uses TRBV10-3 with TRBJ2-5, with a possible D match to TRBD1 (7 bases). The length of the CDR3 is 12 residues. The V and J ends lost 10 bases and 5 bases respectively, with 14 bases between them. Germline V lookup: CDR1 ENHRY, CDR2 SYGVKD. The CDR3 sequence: CATTGAGETQYF. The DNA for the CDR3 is TGTGCCACCACAGGGGCGGGGGAGACCCAGTACTTC.

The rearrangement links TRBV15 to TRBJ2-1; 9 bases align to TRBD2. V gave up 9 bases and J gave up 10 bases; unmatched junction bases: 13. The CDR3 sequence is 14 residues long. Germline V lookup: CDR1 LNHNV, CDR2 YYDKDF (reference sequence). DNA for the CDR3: TGTGCCACTCAGCCGGGACTAGCAACGAAGGAGCAGTTCTTC. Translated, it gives CATQPGLATKEQFF. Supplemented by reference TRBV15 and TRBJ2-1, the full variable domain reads DAMVIQNPRYQVTQFGKPVTLSCSQTLNHNVMYWYQQKSSQAPKLLFHYYDKDFNNEADTPDNFQSRRPNTSFCFLDIRSPGLGDTAMYLCATQPGLATKEQFFGPGTRLTVL.

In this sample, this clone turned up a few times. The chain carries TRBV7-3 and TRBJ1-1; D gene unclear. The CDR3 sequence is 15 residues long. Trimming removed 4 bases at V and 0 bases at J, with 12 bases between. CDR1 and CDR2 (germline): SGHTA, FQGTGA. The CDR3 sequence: CASSYDGGMNTEAFF. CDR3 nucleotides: TGTGCCAGCAGCTACGACGGAGGTATGAACACTGAAGCTTTCTTT.

CDR3 protein: CASSFSRGTSNYGYTF. The CDR3 bases are TGTGCCAGCAGTTTCTCTCGGGGAACCTCTAACTATGGCTACACCTTC. The chain couples TRBV28 to TRBJ1-2; D is unresolved. Germline V CDR1 and CDR2: MDHEN, SYDVKM. Trimming cost V 3 bases and J 0 bases, with 14 bases left between them. This CDR3 region has 16 residues.